Listed below are T cell receptor beta chains from one sample, sequenced in a study of shared T cell receptors in the human thymus. The assay was immunoSEQ multiplex PCR, and TCRdb's table has in-frame clones only and misses some. The sample has about 710,000 clones, over 75% seen once. These data are also associated with another study on human thymus T cells.

The sample comprised thymocytes. The receptors were gathered from a boy under two years old with a congenital heart defect. The CDR3 runs from the conserved cysteine through the conserved F or W. The D gene is left open where the match is weak. Clone size appears in some rows only: once, few, many, or a class for an expanded clone.

>NA|TRBJ1-2|NA|TRBV29-1
TGCAGCGTCGCACAGGGTGGATCTAACGGCTACACCTTC
CSVAQGGSNGYTF
>TRBD1|TRBJ1-1|NA|TRBV10-2
TGCGCCAGCAGTGAGGGACAGGCGAACACTGAAGCTTTCTTT
CASSEGQANTEAFF
>NA|TRBJ2-7|NA|TRBV6-5
TGTGCCAGCAGGAAGGGGATGAAGGCCTACGAGCAGTACTTC
CASRKGMKAYEQYF
>NA|TRBJ2-3|NA|TRBV25-1
TGTGCCAGCAGTGCCGACTACACAGATACGCAGTATTTT
CASSADYTDTQYF
>NA|TRBJ2-7|NA|TRBV11-3
TGTGCCAGCAGCTTAGAAAGAGGCGAGCAGTACTTC
CASSLERGEQYF
>TRBD1|TRBJ1-1|once|TRBV14
TGTGCCAGCAGCCTCGGCAGGGGGCGAGGGAACACTGAAGCTTTCTTT
CASSLGRGRGNTEAFF
>NA|TRBJ2-3|NA|TRBV27
TGTGCCAGCAGTTTATATTGGCAGATTAGCACAGATACGCAGTATTTT
CASSLYWQISTDTQYF
>TRBD2|TRBJ2-3|NA|TRBV4-1
TGCGCCAGCAGCCAAGGTCGGGACTACCAATCCAAACTCACAGATACGCAGTATTTT
CASSQGRDYQSKLTDTQYF
>TRBD1|TRBJ1-6|NA|TRBV15
TGTGCCACCAGCAGAGATGGGACAGGGGTTTCACCCCTCCACTTT
CATSRDGTGVSPLHF
>TRBD2|TRBJ2-1|NA|TRBV5-1
TGCGCCAGCAGCGTGCGGGAGGGAACCGACAATGAGCAGTTCTTC
CASSVREGTDNEQFF
>TRBD1|TRBJ2-1|NA|TRBV27
TGTGCCAGCAGGGCGGGACAGGTCTACAATGAGCAGTTCTTC
CASRAGQVYNEQFF
>NA|TRBJ1-2|NA|TRBV4-1
TGCGCCAGCAGCCAAGGCGTTAGGGGAACATGCTATGGCTACACCTTC
CASSQGVRGTCYGYTF
>TRBD1|TRBJ1-4|NA|TRBV27
TGTGCCAGCAGTGCGTACAGGGGGAGATCATCAGCTAATGAAAAACTGTTTTTT
CASSAYRGRSSANEKLFF
>NA|TRBJ1-5|NA|TRBV5-5
TGTGCCAGCAGCTTGGGGGGGCGCTGTCAGCCCCAGCATTTT
CASSLGGRCQPQHF
>NA|TRBJ1-6|NA|TRBV6-5
TGTGCCAGCAGACCAACGCCGGTCTATAATTCACCCCTCCACTTT
CASRPTPVYNSPLHF
>NA|TRBJ1-2|NA|TRBV15
TGTGCCACCAGCAGAAAGGCAGGGAATCCTCCAGGCTACACCTTC
CATSRKAGNPPGYTF
>TRBD1|TRBJ1-6|NA|TRBV19
TGTGCCAGTAGTATAGGGCCCGGACGGGCAGGGGGCGATTCACCCCTCCACTTT
CASSIGPGRAGGDSPLHF
>TRBD1|TRBJ2-7|NA|TRBV6-5
TGTGCCACCATACAGGGGGGCGAGCAGTACTTC
CATIQGGEQYF
>NA|TRBJ2-5|NA|TRBV25-1
TGTGCCAGCAGTGATTCCCAGGGGAAAGGAGAGACCCAGTACTTC
CASSDSQGKGETQYF
>TRBD1|TRBJ1-5|NA|TRBV30
TGTGCCTGGAGTGTAGCTACGACAGGGGGCAGAAGCAATCAGCCCCAGCATTTT
CAWSVATTGGRSNQPQHF
>NA|TRBJ2-6|NA|TRBV5-1
TGCGCCAGCAGCTTGATTTTGTCAGGGGCCAACGTCCTGACTTTC
CASSLILSGANVLTF
>NA|TRBJ2-6|NA|TRBV6-1
TGTGCCAGCAAGAAACTAAGCTCTGGGGCCAACGTCCTGACTTTC
CASKKLSSGANVLTF
>TRBD1|TRBJ2-7|NA|TRBV28
TGTGCCAGCAGAACCATGACAGGGTTGGCTGACGAGCAGTACTTC
CASRTMTGLADEQYF
>TRBD1|TRBJ2-2|NA|TRBV6-8
TGTGCCAGCAGCCCCACAGGGGCCACCTACACCGGGGAGCTGTTTTTT
CASSPTGATYTGELFF
>TRBD1|TRBJ1-4|NA|TRBV5-1
TGCGCCAGCAGCTTGAGTCGGACAGGGGGGGCAACTAATGAAAAACTGTTTTTT
CASSLSRTGGATNEKLFF
>TRBD1|TRBJ2-5|NA|TRBV4-2
TGTGCCAGCAGCCAAGGCAGGACAGGAGAGACCCAGTACTTC
CASSQGRTGETQYF
>NA|TRBJ1-2|NA|TRBV6-5
TGTGCCAGCAGTGTACCGGCAGGGGACTATGGCTACACCTTC
CASSVPAGDYGYTF
>NA|TRBJ1-4|NA|TRBV7-2
TGTGCCAGCGGAGAAAGTGGAGCAACTAATGAAAAACTGTTTTTT
CASGESGATNEKLFF
>NA|TRBJ1-2|NA|TRBV11-2
TGTGCCAGCAGCTTAGGAGGGATAAACTATGGCTACACCTTC
CASSLGGINYGYTF
>NA|TRBJ1-1|NA|TRBV10-3
TGTGCCATCAGTGAGACCACCGACAGGAACACTGAAGCTTTCTTT
CAISETTDRNTEAFF
>TRBD2|TRBJ2-7|NA|TRBV28
TGTGCCAGCGGGGGGCGGGAGGGCGGCTACGAGCAGTACTTC
CASGGREGGYEQYF
>NA|TRBJ1-6|NA|TRBV7-8
TGTGCCAGCAGCTTAGGACGAAGCGCAACCCGGCCCTATAATTCACCCCTCCACTTT
CASSLGRSATRPYNSPLHF
>TRBD1|TRBJ2-3|NA|TRBV9
TGTGCCAGCAGCGAAAGACCAGGACAGGGCACAGATACGCAGTATTTT
CASSERPGQGTDTQYF
>TRBD1|TRBJ1-1|NA|TRBV11-2
TGTGCCAGCAGCTTAGTAAGGGGGCGGGACACTGAAGCTTTCTTT
CASSLVRGRDTEAFF
>NA|TRBJ2-2|NA|TRBV10-1
TGCGCCAGCAGTGAAGTAACATCCCCCAGCACCGGGGAGCTGTTTTTT
CASSEVTSPSTGELFF